Below, 23 T cell receptor beta chains from the same sample are listed, as sequenced in a study of graft-versus-host responses after intestinal transplantation. Produced via immunoSEQ multiplex PCR; TCRdb's table is partial and in-frame only. The table lists 84,000 or so clones, 80% to 95% of them singletons. Antigens for these TCRs are unknown. The sample here was unstimulated CD4+ T cells sorted from spleen or lymph node cells, taken before intestinal transplant. These receptors originate from a human donor who received an intestinal transplant.

V is TRBV25-1 and J is TRBJ2-7; D may be TRBD1 (6 bases). V shed 6 bases and J shed 2 bases, with 8 bases lying between them. Germline CDR1 is MGHDK and CDR2 is SYGVNS. This CDR3 is 12 amino acids long. CDR3 DNA: TGTGCCAGCAGGAGGGACACCTACGAGCAGTACTTC. Residues: CASRRDTYEQYF.

The rearrangement uses TRBV5-1 and TRBJ2-7; 12 bases agree with TRBD2. Germline V gives CDR1 SGHRS, CDR2 YFSETQ. The CDR3 consists of 16 residues. V lost 3 bases to trimming and J lost 6 bases; unmatched junction nucleotides: 10. CDR3 in DNA: TGCGCCAGCAGCTACACGACTAGCGGGAGCTCAGGCGAGCAGTACTTC. Amino acid sequence: CASSYTTSGSSGEQYF.

The chain uses TRBV12-5 and TRBJ2-4; 8 bases are shared with TRBD2. The CDR3 is 18 amino acids. The ends lost 2 bases at V and 0 bases at J; junction bases unmatched: 9. Germline V gene data show CDR1 as LGHNT and CDR2 as FRNRAP. The chain's CDR3 is CASGLPPGGARAKNIQYF. The DNA for the CDR3 is TGTGCTAGTGGTTTGCCACCGGGGGGGGCGCGAGCCAAAAACATTCAGTACTTC.

The chain uses TRBV25-1 and TRBJ2-7; 7 bases agree with TRBD1. Losses at the gene ends were 5 bases for V and 9 bases for J; bases not matched to a gene: 10. In germline, CDR1 is MGHDK, CDR2 SYGVNS. The CDR3 totals 13 residues. Here the CDR3 reads CASSKRTGLGQYF. Here the CDR3 DNA reads TGTGCCAGCAGTAAAAGGACAGGCCTCGGGCAGTACTTC.

As to this clone: Mismatch with germline at one junction end may stem from a read error. The rearrangement uses TRBV30 and TRBJ2-5, with a tentative D call TRBD2 (6 bases). The CDR3 has 10 amino acids. The germline CDR1 and CDR2 sequences are GTSNPN and SVGIG (reference sequence). In DNA, the CDR3 is TGTGCCTGGAGTGGGGACTCGTTGAACTTC. Translating gives CAWSGDSLNF.

The rearrangement joins TRBV9 to TRBJ2-7; TRBD2 might be the D (6 bases). V was trimmed by 4 bases and J by 3 bases, leaving 14 bases between them. Germline CDR1 SGDLS, CDR2 YYNGEE. The CDR3 extends over 14 amino acids. The CDR3 protein is CASSPTGAGYEQYF. The CDR3 DNA reads as TGTGCCAGCAGCCCGACTGGAGCGGGCTACGAGCAGTACTTC.

The chain couples TRBV15 to TRBJ2-1; 11 bases line up with TRBD2. V trimming: 0 bases; J trimming: 7 bases; junction bases outside the gene matches: 20. The germline CDR1 and CDR2 sequences are LNHNV and YYDKDF (reference sequence). The CDR3 spans 21 residues. The CDR3 DNA is TGTGCCACCAGCAGAGATTGGTTTAGGCTAGCGGGAGGCGCCCGAGCGAATGAGCAGTTCTTC. Its translation is CATSRDWFRLAGGARANEQFF.

The J gene is TRBJ2-1, the V gene TRBV9, with 13 nucleotides matching TRBD2. The germline gives CDR1 SGDLS, CDR2 YYNGEE. This CDR3 region has 17 residues. The V segment lost 5 bases and the J segment 6 bases; nucleotides outside the gene matches: 11. CDR3 residues: CASSTLLTSGRANEQFF. The DNA for the CDR3 is TGTGCCAGCAGTACCCTACTTACTAGCGGGAGGGCCAATGAGCAGTTCTTC.

CDR3 bases: TGTGCCAGTAGTATTCGGACCAGGGGGGAGTACGAGCAGTACTTC. It is translated as CASSIRTRGEYEQYF. The chain carries TRBV19 and TRBJ2-7; D is possibly TRBD1 (7 bases). The CDR3 is 15 amino acids. Germline V gives CDR1 LNHDA, CDR2 SQIVND (reference sequence). V was trimmed by 3 bases and J by 4 bases, leaving 16 bases between them.

V gene TRBV27 combines with J gene TRBJ2-7; perhaps D is TRBD1 or TRBD2 (6 bases each). V lost 0 bases and J lost 2, with 14 bases in between. Germline CDR1 and CDR2: MNHEY and SMNVEV (reference sequence). The CDR3 covers 16 residues. The CDR3 protein is CASSLSGGPLPYEQYF. CDR3 sequence (DNA): TGTGCCAGCAGTTTATCGGGGGGCCCGCTCCCCTACGAGCAGTACTTC.

The rearrangement links TRBV10-1 to TRBJ2-2; D may match TRBD1 or TRBD2 (5 bases each). Trimming stripped 0 bases from V and 5 bases from J, with 7 bases between. The CDR3 spans 14 residues. CDR1 is WNHNN, CDR2 SYGVQD, per germline (reference sequence). CDR3 sequence (DNA): TGCGCCAGCAGTGAGTCTGGGGGAACCGGGGAGCTGTTTTTT. It codes for CASSESGGTGELFF.

The chain joins TRBV11-2 to TRBJ2-3; TRBD1 or TRBD2 may be the D gene (5 bases each). From germline, CDR1 is SGHAT and CDR2 FQNNGV. Trimming shortened V by 3 bases and J by 1 base, and 20 bases separated the two germline ends. This CDR3 has 18 amino acids. The CDR3 bases are TGTGCCAGCAGCTTCCGGGGACCCCCTAGGTTACGCACAGATACGCAGTATTTT. This sequence encodes CASSFRGPPRLRTDTQYF.

V and J are TRBV11-2 and TRBJ1-2; maybe TRBD1 (5 bases). The CDR3 consists of 14 residues. The V end was cut by 8 bases, the J end by 0 bases, with 13 bases between. Germline CDR1 SGHAT, CDR2 FQNNGV. CDR3 in amino acids: CASGETVTNYGYTF. The CDR3 nucleotides are TGTGCCAGCGGGGAGACAGTAACTAACTATGGCTACACCTTC.

The chain uses TRBV29-1 and TRBJ1-2, with D possibly TRBD1 on 5 matching bases. V was cut by 6 bases and J by 3 bases, with 17 bases left in between. Germline CDR1 SQVTM, CDR2 ANQGSEA. This CDR3 has 14 amino acids. CDR3 sequence: CSVEVAGSDYGYTF. The CDR3 nucleotides are TGCAGCGTAGAGGTGGCAGGGTCGGACTATGGCTACACCTTC.

This clone was counted once. The chain is built from TRBV6-6 and TRBJ1-1, with D possibly being TRBD1 (5 bases). The CDR3 has 13 residues. V was trimmed by 8 bases and J by 7 bases, leaving 17 bases between them. Germline V gene sequence: CDR1 MNHNY, CDR2 SVGAGI (reference sequence). The CDR3 region has the DNA TGTGCCAGCCGTCTCGACAGAGAAGATGAAGCTTTCTTT. Its translation: CASRLDREDEAFF.

The rearrangement links TRBV5-8 to TRBJ1-5; the D is unclear. Trimming took 4 bases from V and 2 from J, leaving 10 bases between them. Germline V lookup: CDR1 SGHTS, CDR2 YDEGEE. The CDR3 covers 14 residues. As DNA, the CDR3 is TGTGCCAGCAGCCCGATGTATGGCAATCAGCCCCAGCATTTT. This codes for CASSPMYGNQPQHF.

The CDR3 sequence: CASSLGIYEQFF. CDR3 nucleotides: TGTGCCAGCAGCTTAGGGATCTATGAGCAGTTCTTC. V is TRBV7-9 and J is TRBJ2-1; D is unclear. The V gene's germline CDR1 is SEHNR and CDR2 FQNEAQ (reference sequence). The CDR3 has 12 residues. Trimming left V 1 base short and J 8 bases short, with 6 bases between.

The chain uses TRBV5-4 and TRBJ2-1; the match to TRBD1 covers 10 bases. The germline V gene has CDR1 SGHNT and CDR2 YYREEE (reference sequence). This CDR3 is 16 amino acids long. Germline trimming cut 3 bases from V and 0 bases from J; bases unmatched to any gene: 3. This CDR3 is CASSYRTGGSYNEQFF. The CDR3 DNA sequence: TGTGCCAGCAGCTATCGGACAGGGGGCTCCTACAATGAGCAGTTCTTC. The full variable domain, completed using reference TRBV5-4 and TRBJ2-1, is ETGVTQSPTHLIKTRGQQVTLRCSSQSGHNTVSWYQQALGQGPQFIFQYYREEENGRGNFPPRFSGLQFPNYSSELNVNALELDDSALYLCASSYRTGGSYNEQFFGPGTRLTVL.

The chain links TRBV6-1 to TRBJ1-5; D not resolved. CDR1 is MNHNS and CDR2 is SASEGT in the germline V gene. This CDR3 region has 12 residues. Trimming cost V 4 bases and J 4 bases, with 5 bases left between them. CDR3 residues: CASSGLNQPQHF. The CDR3 DNA reads as TGTGCCAGCAGTGGCCTTAATCAGCCCCAGCATTTT.

The chain combines TRBV6-5 with TRBJ2-1; 7 positions agree with TRBD1. Germline CDR1 is MNHEY and CDR2 is SVGAGI. V gave up 4 bases and J gave up 0 bases; unmatched junction bases: 3. There are 15 residues in the CDR3. CDR3 DNA sequence: TGTGCCAGCAGTTCCGGGACAGCCTCCTACAATGAGCAGTTCTTC. Residues: CASSSGTASYNEQFF.

V is TRBV28 and J is TRBJ2-3; no definite D call. V lost 7 bases, J lost 5 bases, and 13 bases lay in between. CDR1 and CDR2 from the germline V gene are MDHEN and SYDVKM. The CDR3 loop spans 13 amino acids. The CDR3 coding sequence is TGTGCCAGCACTAACCCCCTCAAAGATACGCAGTATTTT. As protein: CASTNPLKDTQYF.

This clone appeared a few times. The sample carries other DNA sequences with the same CDR3. The chain has TRBV30 and TRBJ2-7; 8 bases fit TRBD2. The CDR3 is 15 residues long. CDR1 GTSNPN and CDR2 SVGIG come from the germline V gene (reference sequence). Trimming cost V 2 bases and J 5 bases; bases outside gene matches: 11. CDR3 DNA sequence: TGTGCCTGGAGTCCGCGCCCGGGGGGGGGCGACGAGCAGTACTTC. Protein sequence: CAWSPRPGGGDEQYF. Looking up the rest from reference TRBV30 and TRBJ2-7 gives the full variable domain: SQTIHQWPATLVQPVGSPLSLECTVEGTSNPNLYWYRQAAGRGLQLLFYSVGIGQISSEVPQNLSASRPQDRQFILSSKKLLLSDSGFYLCAWSPRPGGGDEQYFGPGTRLTVT.

The CDR3 loop reads CASRDIKIGGYTF. CDR3 coding DNA: TGTGCCAGCAGGGACATCAAGATAGGTGGCTACACCTTC. This chain joins TRBV27 and TRBJ1-2, with D possibly matching TRBD1 (5 bases). The ends were cut back, 6 bases at V and 7 bases at J, with 15 bases in the middle. Per germline, CDR1 MNHEY and CDR2 SMNVEV (reference sequence). The CDR3 loop spans 13 amino acids.